This T cell receptor beta chain was documented in a study of PD-L1 blockade in urothelial cancer. Every PCR was spiked with synthetic TCR analog templates. The data were produced by immunoSEQ multiplex PCR, yet TCRdb's version contains in-frame clones alone and is incomplete. Of 15,000 to 20,000 clones in the sample, approximately 90% are singletons; the top ten hold over 9.5%. Between the trimmed V and J ends, which lost 0 bases and 2 bases, there was a span of 8 bases. The CDR3 extends over 14 amino acids. Germline values: CDR1 SGHKS, CDR2 YYEKEE (reference sequence). As to time point: pretreatment peripheral blood.

The receptor was derived from a man aged 65-85 years with urothelial cancer. This sequence joins TRBV5-5 and TRBJ1-1; no firm D call. The sequencing here drew on PBMCs, taken around atezolizumab (anti-PD-L1) treatment. CDR3 protein: CASSLDAGNTEAFF. CDR3 sequence (DNA): TGTGCCAGCAGCTTGGATGCAGGAAACACTGAAGCTTTCTTT.